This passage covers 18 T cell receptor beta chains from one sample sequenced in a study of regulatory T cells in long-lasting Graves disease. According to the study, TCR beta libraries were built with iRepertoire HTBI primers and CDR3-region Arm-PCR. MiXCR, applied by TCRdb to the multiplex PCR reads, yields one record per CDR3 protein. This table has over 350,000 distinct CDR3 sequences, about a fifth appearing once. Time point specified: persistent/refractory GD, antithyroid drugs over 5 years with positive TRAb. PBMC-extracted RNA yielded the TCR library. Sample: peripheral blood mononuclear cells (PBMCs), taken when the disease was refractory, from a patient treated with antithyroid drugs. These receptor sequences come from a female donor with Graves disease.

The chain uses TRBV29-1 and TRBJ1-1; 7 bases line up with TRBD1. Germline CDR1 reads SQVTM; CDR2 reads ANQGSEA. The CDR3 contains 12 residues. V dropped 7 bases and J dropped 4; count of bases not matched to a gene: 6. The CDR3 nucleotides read TGCAGCGGCAGATCAGGGGGCACTGAAGCTTTCTTT. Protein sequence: CSGRSGGTEAFF.

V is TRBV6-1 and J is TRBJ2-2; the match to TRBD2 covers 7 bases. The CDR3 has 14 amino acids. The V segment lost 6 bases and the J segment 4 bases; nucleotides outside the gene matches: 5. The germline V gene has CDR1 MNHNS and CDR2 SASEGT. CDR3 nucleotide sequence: TGTGCCAGCAGAAAGGGACTATCCACCGGGGAGCTGTTTTTT. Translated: CASRKGLSTGELFF.

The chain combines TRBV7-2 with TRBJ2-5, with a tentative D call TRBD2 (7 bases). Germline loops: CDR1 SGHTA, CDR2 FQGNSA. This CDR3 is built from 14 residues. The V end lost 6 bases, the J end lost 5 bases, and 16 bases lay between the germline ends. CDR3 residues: CASRTGLVGETQYF. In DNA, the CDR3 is TGTGCCAGCAGGACAGGACTAGTCGGGGAGACCCAGTACTTC.

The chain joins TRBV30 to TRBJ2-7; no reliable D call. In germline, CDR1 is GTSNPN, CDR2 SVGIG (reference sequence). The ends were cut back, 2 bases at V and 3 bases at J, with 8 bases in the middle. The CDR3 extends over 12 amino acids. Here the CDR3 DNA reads TGTGCCTGGAGTAACGACAACTACGAGCAGTACTTC. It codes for CAWSNDNYEQYF.

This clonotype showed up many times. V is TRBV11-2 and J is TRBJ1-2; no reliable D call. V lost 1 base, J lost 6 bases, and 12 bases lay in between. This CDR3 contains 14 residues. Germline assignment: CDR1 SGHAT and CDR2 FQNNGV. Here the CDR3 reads CASSLAAGRNGYTF. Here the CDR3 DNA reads TGTGCCAGCAGCTTAGCTGCAGGCAGGAATGGCTACACCTTC.

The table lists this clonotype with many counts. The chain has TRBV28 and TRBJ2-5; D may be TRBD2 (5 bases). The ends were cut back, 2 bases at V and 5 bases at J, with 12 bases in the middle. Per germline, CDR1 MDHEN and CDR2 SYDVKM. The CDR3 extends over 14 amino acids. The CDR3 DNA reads TGTGCCAGCAGTTTACCCCGGGGAGTGGAGACCCAGTACTTC. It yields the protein CASSLPRGVETQYF.

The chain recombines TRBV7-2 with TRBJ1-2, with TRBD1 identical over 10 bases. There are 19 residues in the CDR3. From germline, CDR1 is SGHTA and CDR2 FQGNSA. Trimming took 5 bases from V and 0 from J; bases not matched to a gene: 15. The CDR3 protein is CASSLLPRQGALTNYGYTF. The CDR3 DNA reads TGTGCCAGCAGCCTCCTCCCTCGACAGGGGGCCCTCACTAACTATGGCTACACCTTC.

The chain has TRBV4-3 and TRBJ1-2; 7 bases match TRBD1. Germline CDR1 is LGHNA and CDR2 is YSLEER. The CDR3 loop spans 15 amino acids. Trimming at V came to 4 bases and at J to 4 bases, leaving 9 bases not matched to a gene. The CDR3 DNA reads TGCGCCAGCAGCCTAGACCGGGACAGAAGCTATGGCTACACCTTC. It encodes CASSLDRDRSYGYTF.

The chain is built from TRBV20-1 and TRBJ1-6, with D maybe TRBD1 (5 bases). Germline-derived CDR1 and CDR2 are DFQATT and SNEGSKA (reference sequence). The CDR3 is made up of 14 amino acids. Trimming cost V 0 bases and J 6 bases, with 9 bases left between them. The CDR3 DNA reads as TGCAGTGCTAGAGATTCGGGGGGTAATTCACCCCTCCACTTT. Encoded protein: CSARDSGGNSPLHF.

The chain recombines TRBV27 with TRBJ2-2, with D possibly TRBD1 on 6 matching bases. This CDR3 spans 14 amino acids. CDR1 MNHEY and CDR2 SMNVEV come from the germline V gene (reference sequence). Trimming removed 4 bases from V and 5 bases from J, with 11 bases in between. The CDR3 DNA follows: TGTGCCAGCAGTTACTCACAGGGTACCGGGGAGCTGTTTTTT. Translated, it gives CASSYSQGTGELFF.

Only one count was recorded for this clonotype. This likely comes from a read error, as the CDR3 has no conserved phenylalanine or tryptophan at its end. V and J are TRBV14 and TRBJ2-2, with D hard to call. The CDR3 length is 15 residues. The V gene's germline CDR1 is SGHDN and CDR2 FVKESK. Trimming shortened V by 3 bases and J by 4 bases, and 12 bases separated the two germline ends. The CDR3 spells CASSHRDKLTGELFS. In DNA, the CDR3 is TGTGCCAGCAGCCACCGAGACAAACTCACCGGGGAGCTGTTTTCT.

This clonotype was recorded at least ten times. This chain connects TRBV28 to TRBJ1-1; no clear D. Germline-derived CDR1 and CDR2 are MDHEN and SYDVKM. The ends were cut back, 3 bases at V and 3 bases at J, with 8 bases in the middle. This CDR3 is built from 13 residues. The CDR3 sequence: CASSFGGYTEAFF. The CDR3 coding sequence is TGTGCCAGCAGTTTTGGCGGGTACACTGAAGCTTTCTTT.

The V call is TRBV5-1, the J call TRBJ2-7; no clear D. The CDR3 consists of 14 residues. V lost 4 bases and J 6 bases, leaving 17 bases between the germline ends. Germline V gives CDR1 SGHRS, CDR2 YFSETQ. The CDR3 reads CASSPNNVATEQYF. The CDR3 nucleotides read TGCGCCAGCAGCCCGAATAATGTGGCTACCGAGCAGTACTTC. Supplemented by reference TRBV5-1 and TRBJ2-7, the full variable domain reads KAGVTQTPRYLIKTRGQQVTLSCSPISGHRSVSWYQQTPGQGLQFLFEYFSETQRNKGNFPGRFSGRQFSNSRSEMNVSTLELGDSALYLCASSPNNVATEQYFGPGTRLTVT.

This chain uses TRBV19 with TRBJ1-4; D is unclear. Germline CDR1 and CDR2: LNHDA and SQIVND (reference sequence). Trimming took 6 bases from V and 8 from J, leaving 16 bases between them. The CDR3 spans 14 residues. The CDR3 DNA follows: TGTGCCAGTAGGAAAAGAACTCAAGAAGAAAAACTGTTTTTT. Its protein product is CASRKRTQEEKLFF.

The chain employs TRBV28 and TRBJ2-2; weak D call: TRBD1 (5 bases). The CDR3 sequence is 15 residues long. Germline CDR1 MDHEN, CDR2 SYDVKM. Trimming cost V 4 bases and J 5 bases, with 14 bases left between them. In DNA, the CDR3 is TGTGCCAGCAGTTATGTCTGGGGCAGGACCGGGGAGCTGTTTTTT. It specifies CASSYVWGRTGELFF.

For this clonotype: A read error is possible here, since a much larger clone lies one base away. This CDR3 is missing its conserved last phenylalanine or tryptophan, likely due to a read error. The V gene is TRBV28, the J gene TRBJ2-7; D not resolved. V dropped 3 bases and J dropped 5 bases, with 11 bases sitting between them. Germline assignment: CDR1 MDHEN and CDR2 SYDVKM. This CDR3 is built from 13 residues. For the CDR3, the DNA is TGTGCCAGCAGTTTCGCACAGCTCAACGAGCAGTACTCC. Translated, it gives CASSFAQLNEQYS.

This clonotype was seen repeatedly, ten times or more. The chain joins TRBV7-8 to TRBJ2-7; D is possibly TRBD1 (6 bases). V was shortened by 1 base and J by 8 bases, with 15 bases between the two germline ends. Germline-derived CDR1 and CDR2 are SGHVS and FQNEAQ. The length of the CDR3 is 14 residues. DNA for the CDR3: TGTGCCAGCAGCTTAGGGACAGAAGGGGGAAAGCAGTACTTC. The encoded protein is CASSLGTEGGKQYF.

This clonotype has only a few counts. CDR3 nucleotides: TGTGCCAGCACCCTAACCGGCGGGGGAGATGTCTATGGCTACACCTTC. Protein product: CASTLTGGGDVYGYTF. The rearrangement links TRBV9 to TRBJ1-2, with D maybe TRBD1 (5 bases). V lost 6 bases to trimming and J lost 4 bases, with 22 bases between them. Germline values: CDR1 SGDLS, CDR2 YYNGEE. The CDR3 is made up of 16 amino acids.